This TCR beta chain was captured in a study of T cells expressing NK-cell markers. Using the 5' RACE reads, TCRdb records one entry per CDR3 protein without DNA. Its table records roughly 430,000 distinct CDR3 sequences. The CDR3 totals 15 residues. Germline CDR1 and CDR2: MGHDK and SYGVNS. This clonotype was sampled from a woman between 18 and 69 years old in good health. Sequencing used blood T cells: a sorted CD56 or NKG2C T cell subset, CD4+ or CD8+ T cells, or bulk PBMC T cells (not recorded which). The chain is built from TRBV25-1 and TRBJ2-5; with no DNA, the TCRdb D assignment of TRBD1 cannot be verified. CDR3 loop: CASSAGRAIQETQYF.